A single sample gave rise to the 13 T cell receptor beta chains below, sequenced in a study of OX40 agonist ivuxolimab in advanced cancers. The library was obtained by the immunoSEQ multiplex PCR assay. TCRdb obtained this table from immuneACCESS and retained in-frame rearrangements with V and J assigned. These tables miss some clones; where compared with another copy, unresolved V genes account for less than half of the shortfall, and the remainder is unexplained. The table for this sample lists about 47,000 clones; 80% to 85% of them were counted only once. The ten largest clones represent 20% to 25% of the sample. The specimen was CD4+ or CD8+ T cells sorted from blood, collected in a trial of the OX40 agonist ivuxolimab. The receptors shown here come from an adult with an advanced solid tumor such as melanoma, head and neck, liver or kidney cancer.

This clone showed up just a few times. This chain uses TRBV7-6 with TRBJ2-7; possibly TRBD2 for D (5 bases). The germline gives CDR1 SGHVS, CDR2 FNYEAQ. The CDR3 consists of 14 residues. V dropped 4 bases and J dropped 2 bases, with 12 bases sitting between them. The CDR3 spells CASSSGLSPYEQYF. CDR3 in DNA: TGTGCCAGCAGCTCAGGACTCAGCCCCTACGAGCAGTACTTC.

The CDR3 bases are TGTGCCAGCAGCTTCCCTGACAGGGGTTGGGAGCAGTACTTC. This translates into CASSFPDRGWEQYF. The V call is TRBV7-6, the J call TRBJ2-7; TRBD1 aligns across 8 bases. The ends lost 3 bases at V and 7 bases at J; junction bases unmatched: 8. Germline CDR1 and CDR2: SGHVS and FNYEAQ. The CDR3 is 14 amino acids. The full variable domain, its missing parts supplied by reference TRBV7-6 and TRBJ2-7, is GAGVSQSPRYKVTKRGQDVALRCDPISGHVSLYWYRQALGQGPEFLTYFNYEAQQDKSGLPNDRFSAERPEGSISTLTIQRTEQRDSAMYRCASSFPDRGWEQYFGPGTRLTVT.

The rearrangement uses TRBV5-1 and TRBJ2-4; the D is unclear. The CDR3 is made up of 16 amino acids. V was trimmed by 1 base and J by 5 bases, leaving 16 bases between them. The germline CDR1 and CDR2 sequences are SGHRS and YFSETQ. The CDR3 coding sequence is TGCGCCAGCAGCTTGAACATTGGGGATCGGGAAAACATTCAGTACTTC. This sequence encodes CASSLNIGDRENIQYF.

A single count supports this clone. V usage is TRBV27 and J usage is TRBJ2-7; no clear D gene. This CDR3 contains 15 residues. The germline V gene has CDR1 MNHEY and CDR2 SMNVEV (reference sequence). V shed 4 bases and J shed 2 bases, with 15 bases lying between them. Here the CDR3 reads CASSSLTGFTYEQYF. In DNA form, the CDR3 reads TGTGCCAGCAGTTCCCTTACTGGATTCACCTACGAGCAGTACTTC.

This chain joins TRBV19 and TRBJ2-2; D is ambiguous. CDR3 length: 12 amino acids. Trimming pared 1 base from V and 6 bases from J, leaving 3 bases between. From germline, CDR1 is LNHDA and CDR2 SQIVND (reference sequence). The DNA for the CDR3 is TGTGCCAGTAGTATAGTACCCGGGGAGCTGTTTTTT. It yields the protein CASSIVPGELFF.

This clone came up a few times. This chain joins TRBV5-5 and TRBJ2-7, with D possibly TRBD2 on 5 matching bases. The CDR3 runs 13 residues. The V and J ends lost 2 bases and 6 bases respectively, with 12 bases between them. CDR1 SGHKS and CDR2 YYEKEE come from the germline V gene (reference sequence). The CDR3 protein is CASSLSEGGEQYF. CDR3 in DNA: TGTGCCAGCAGCTTAAGCGAGGGTGGCGAGCAGTACTTC. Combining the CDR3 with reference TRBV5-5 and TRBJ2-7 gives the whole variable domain DAGVTQSPTHLIKTRGQQVTLRCSPISGHKSVSWYQQVLGQGPQFIFQYYEKEERGRGNFPDRFSARQFPNYSSELNVNALLLGDSALYLCASSLSEGGEQYFGPGTRLTVT.

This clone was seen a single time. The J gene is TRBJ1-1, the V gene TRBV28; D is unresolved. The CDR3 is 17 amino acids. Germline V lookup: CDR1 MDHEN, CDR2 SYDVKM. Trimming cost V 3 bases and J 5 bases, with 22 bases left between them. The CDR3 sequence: CASSFLLGLPPRTEAFF. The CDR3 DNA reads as TGTGCCAGCAGTTTTCTTCTCGGGCTTCCCCCGAGAACTGAAGCTTTCTTT.

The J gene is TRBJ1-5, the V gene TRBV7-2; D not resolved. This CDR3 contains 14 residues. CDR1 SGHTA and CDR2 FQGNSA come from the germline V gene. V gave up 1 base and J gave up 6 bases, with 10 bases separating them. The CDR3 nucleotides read TGTGCCAGCAGCTTAGATCGCTGGGGTCAGCCCCAGCATTTT. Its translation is CASSLDRWGQPQHF.

Here the CDR3 DNA reads TGTGCCAGCAGTTACTCTAGCGGGGGGCTGGGAAATGAGCAGTTCTTC. It yields the protein CASSYSSGGLGNEQFF. The chain recombines TRBV6-6 with TRBJ2-1; 10 nucleotides match TRBD2. In germline, CDR1 is MNHNY, CDR2 SVGAGI (reference sequence). This CDR3 is 16 amino acids long. Trimming cost V 0 bases and J 7 bases; bases outside gene matches: 6.

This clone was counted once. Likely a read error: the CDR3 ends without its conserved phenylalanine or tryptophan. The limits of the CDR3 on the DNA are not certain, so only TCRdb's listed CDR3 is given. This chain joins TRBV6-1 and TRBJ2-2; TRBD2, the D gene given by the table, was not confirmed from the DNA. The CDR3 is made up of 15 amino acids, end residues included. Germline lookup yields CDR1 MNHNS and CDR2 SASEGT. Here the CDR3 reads CASTTAGYSIPEYHI.

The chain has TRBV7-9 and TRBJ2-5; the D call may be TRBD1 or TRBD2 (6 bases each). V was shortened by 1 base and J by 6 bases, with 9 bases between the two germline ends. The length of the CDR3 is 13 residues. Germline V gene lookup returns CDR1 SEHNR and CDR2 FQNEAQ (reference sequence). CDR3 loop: CASSLGGAQTQYF. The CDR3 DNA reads TGTGCCAGCAGCTTAGGGGGGGCGCAGACCCAGTACTTC.

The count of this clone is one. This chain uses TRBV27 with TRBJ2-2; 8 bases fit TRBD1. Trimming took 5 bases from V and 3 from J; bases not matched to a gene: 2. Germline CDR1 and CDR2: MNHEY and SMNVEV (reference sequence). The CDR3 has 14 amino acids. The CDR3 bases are TGTGCCAGCAGTAGGACAGGGTACACCGGGGAGCTGTTTTTT. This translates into CASSRTGYTGELFF.

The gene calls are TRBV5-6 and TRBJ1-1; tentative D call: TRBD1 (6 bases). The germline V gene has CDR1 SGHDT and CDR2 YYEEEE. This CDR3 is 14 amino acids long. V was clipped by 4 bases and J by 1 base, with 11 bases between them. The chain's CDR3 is CASSRDRRNTEAFF. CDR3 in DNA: TGTGCCAGCAGCCGAGACAGGAGGAACACTGAAGCTTTCTTT. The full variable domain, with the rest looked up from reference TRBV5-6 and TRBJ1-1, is DAGVTQSPTHLIKTRGQQVTLRCSPKSGHDTVSWYQQALGQGPQFIFQYYEEEERQRGNFPDRFSGHQFPNYSSELNVNALLLGDSALYLCASSRDRRNTEAFFGQGTRLTVV.